This T cell receptor (beta chain) was captured in a study of blood T cells in healthy people across ages. The authors drew about 10 milliliters of peripheral blood from each donor. The use of a sample-barcoded 5' primer and a J-beta primer mix characterized a second PCR of about 7 to 12 cycles. A single record per CDR3 protein comes from TCRdb applying MiXCR to the 5' RACE reads. The repertoire includes roughly 860,000 distinct CDR3 sequences, around 62% of them detected once, and about a quarter sits in the top ten. Study-level results: It was not known whether donors were CMV positive (a possible confounder of expanded clonotype changes). Investigators viewed diversity estimates from one million T cells as underestimates, the study reported. With age, beta diversity per million T cells declined roughly linearly, significantly by 40 to 50.

Turning to this clonotype: Its cognate antigen is unknown.

The sample taken for sequencing was blood. The sequence was obtained from a man aged 25-45 years in good health.

The CDR3 reads CASSLTSYRENYGYTF. DNA for the CDR3: TGTGCCAGCAGCCTCACCTCATACAGGGAGAACTATGGCTACACCTTC. The V gene is TRBV11-2, the J gene TRBJ1-2, with a tentative D call TRBD1 (6 bases). The CDR3 is made up of 16 amino acids. V was shortened by 5 bases and J by 2 bases, with 18 bases between the two germline ends. Germline CDR1 and CDR2: SGHAT and FQNNGV.